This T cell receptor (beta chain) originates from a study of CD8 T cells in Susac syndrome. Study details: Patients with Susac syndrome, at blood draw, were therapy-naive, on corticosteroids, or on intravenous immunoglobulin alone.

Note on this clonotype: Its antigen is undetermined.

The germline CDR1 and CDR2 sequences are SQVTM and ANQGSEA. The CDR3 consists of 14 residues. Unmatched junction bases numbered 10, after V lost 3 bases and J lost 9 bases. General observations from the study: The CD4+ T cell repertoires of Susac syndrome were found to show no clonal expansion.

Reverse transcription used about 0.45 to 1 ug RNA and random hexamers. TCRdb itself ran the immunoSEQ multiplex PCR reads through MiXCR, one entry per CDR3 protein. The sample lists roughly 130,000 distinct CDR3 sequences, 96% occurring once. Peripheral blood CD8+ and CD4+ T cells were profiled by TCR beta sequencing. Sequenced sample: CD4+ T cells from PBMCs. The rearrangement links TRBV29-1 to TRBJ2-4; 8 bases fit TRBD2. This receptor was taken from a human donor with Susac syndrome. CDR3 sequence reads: CSVEPVRTSSIQYF. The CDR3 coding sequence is TGCAGCGTTGAGCCCGTCAGGACTAGCAGCATTCAGTACTTC.